This T cell receptor beta chain was sequenced for a study of CD8 T cells in ankylosing spondylitis. General observations from the study: Characteristic of ankylosing spondylitis blood, it appeared, was a TCR beta motif comprising several highly homologous variants.

A single record per CDR3 protein comes from TCRdb applying MiXCR to the 5' RACE reads. The sample includes around 430,000 distinct CDR3 sequences, 15% to 20% of them seen just once. Note on this clonotype: Its antigen is unidentified.

CDR1 is DFQATT and CDR2 is SNEGSKA in the germline V gene (reference sequence). Trimming cost V 8 bases and J 0 bases, with 17 bases left between them. CDR3 length equals 14 residues. The specimen sequenced was blood, either unsorted or a sorted T cell fraction (not recorded which). The receptor was isolated from a male donor with ankylosing spondylitis. The chain couples TRBV20-1 to TRBJ2-7; no clear D gene. DNA for the CDR3: TGCAGTACCCACCCCAGGTCGAGCTCCTACGAGCAGTACTTC. It encodes CSTHPRSSSYEQYF.